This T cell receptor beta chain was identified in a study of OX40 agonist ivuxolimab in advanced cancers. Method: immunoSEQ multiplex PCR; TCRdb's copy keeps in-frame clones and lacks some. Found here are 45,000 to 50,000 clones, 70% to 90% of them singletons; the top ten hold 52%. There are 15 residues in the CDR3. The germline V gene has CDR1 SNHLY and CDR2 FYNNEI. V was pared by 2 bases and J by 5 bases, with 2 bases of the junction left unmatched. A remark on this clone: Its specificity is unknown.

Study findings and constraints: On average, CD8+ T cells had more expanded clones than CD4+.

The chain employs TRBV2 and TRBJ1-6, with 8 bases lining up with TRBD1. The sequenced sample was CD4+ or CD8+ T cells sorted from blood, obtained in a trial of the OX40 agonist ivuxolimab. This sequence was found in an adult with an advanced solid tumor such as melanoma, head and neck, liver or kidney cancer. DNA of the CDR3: TGTGCCAGCAGTGAACTACAGGGGGATAATTCACCCCTCCACTTT. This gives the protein CASSELQGDNSPLHF.